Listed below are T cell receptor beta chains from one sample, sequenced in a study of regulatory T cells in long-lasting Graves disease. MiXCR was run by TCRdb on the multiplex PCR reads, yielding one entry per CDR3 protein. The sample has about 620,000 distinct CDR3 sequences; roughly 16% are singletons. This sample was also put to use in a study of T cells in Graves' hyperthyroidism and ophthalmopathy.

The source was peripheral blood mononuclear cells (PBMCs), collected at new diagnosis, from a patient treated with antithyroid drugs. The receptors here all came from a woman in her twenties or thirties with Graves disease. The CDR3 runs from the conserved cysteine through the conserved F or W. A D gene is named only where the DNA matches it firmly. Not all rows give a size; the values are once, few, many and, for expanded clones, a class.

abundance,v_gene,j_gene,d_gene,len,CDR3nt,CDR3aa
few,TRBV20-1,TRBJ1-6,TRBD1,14,TGCAGCGCCACCGGGACAGCGATAAATTCACCCCTCCACTTT,CSATGTAINSPLHF
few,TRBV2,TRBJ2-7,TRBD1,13,TGTGCCAGCACACGGGACAGGGGTGACGAGCAGTACTTC,CASTRDRGDEQYF
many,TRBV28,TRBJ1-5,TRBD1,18,TGTGCCAGCAGTCCCGGCAGGGGGTTGGGTGGGGGCAATCAGCCCCAGCATTTT,CASSPGRGLGGGNQPQHF
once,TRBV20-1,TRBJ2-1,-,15,TGCAGTGCTAGAATTTCGGGGCTTACCTACAATGAGCAGTTCTTC,CSARISGLTYNEQFF
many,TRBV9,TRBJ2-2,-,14,TGTGCCAGCAGCCTCATGGTCGACTCGAGGGAGCTGTTTTTT,CASSLMVDSRELFF
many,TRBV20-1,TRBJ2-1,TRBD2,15,TGCAGTGCCAGACCGGGAGGGGTCTCCTACAATGAGCAGTTCTTC,CSARPGGVSYNEQFF
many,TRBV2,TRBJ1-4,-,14,TGTGCCAGCAGGACCGGGACCTGGGATGAAAAACTGTTTTTT,CASRTGTWDEKLFF
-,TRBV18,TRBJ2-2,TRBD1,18,TGTGCCAGCTCACCGGTCAGGGGGCGCCTTGGTCGCACCGGGGAGCTGTTTTTT,CASSPVRGRLGRTGELFF
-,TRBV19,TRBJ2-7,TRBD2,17,TGTGCCAGCCATGGCTCCGGAAGGTGGGTGGGACTAAACGAGCAGTACTTC,CASHGSGRWVGLNEQYF
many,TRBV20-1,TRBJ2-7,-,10,TGCAGCGTCGCCCGGGGCGAGCAGTACTTC,CSVARGEQYF
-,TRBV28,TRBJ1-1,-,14,TGTGCCAGCAGTTTCTCCTTGGGGGGATCCGAAGCTTTCTTT,CASSFSLGGSEAFF
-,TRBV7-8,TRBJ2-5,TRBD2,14,TGTGCCAGCAGCCGCGGCGGGAGCGGGGCGACCCAGTACTTC,CASSRGGSGATQYF
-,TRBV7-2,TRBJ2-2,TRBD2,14,TGTGCCAGCAGCACCGGACTAGCGGCCGGGGAGCTGTTTTTT,CASSTGLAAGELFF
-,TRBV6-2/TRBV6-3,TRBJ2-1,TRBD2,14,TGTGCCGCCCTCTTAGGACTAGAATACAATGAGCAGTTCTTC,CAALLGLEYNEQFF
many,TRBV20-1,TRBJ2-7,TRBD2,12,TGCAGTGCTAGACTAGCGGGAGAGGTGCAGTACTTC,CSARLAGEVQYF
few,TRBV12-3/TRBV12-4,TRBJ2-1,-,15,TGTGCCAGCAGTTTTCCGGGACGTAAAAACAATGAGCAGTTCTTC,CASSFPGRKNNEQFF
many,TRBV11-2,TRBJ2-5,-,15,TGTGCCAGCAGCTTATCTACAGTGGCTCAAGAGACCCAGTACTTC,CASSLSTVAQETQYF
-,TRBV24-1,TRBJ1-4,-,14,TGTGCCACCTCCAATCACCTCCTACCCGAAAAACTGTTTTTT,CATSNHLLPEKLFF
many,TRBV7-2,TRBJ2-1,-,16,TGTGCCAGCAGCTTAGAGGCGCGGGCGAGGGCCAATGAGCAGTTCTTC,CASSLEARARANEQFF
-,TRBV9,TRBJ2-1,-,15,TGTGCCAGCAGCGTATATGGGGCAGGGTTCAATGAGCAGTTCTTC,CASSVYGAGFNEQFF
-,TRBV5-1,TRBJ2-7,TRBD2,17,TGCGCCAGCAGCTTGGCCGGGGCGGGAGGTAGTGCCTACGAGCAGTACTTC,CASSLAGAGGSAYEQYF
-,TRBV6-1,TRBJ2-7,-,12,TGTGCCAGCCGAACGGCCCCGGGCGAGCAGTACTTC,CASRTAPGEQYF
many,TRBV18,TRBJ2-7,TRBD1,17,TGTGCCAGCTCACCGCGCTTTGGGCAGGGGGTTACCTACGAGCAGTACTTC,CASSPRFGQGVTYEQYF
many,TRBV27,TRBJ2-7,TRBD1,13,TGTGCCAGCACCCGGGACAGGGTATACGAGCAGTACTTC,CASTRDRVYEQYF
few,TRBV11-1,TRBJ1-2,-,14,TGTGCCAGCAGCCTTATAACTGGGAGCTATGGCTACACCTTC,CASSLITGSYGYTF
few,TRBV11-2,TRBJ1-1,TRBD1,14,TGTGCCAGCAGACCGACAGGGTTCGGCACTGAAGCTTTCTTT,CASRPTGFGTEAFF
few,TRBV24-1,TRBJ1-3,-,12,TGTGCCGCGGGTTCCTCGGGAAACACCATATATTTT,CAAGSSGNTIYF
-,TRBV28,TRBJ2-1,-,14,TGTGCCAGCAGGATTACGGGACCGCTGGATGAGCAGTTCTTC,CASRITGPLDEQFF
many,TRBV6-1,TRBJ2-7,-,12,TGTGCCAGCAAAGGCGACAGTCCGCGGCAGTACTTC,CASKGDSPRQYF
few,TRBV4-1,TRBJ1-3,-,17,TGCGCCAGCAGCCAAGATTGGCCGACACGTCCTGGAAACACCATATATTTT,CASSQDWPTRPGNTIYF
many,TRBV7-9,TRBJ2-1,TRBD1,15,TGTGCCAGCAGCTTACCCCGGGACAGGGGGAGTGAGCAGTTCTTC,CASSLPRDRGSEQFF
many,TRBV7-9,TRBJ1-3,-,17,TGTGCCAGCAGCTTAATGATGGGGGGCTACTCTGGAAACACCATATATTTT,CASSLMMGGYSGNTIYF
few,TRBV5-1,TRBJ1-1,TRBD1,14,TGCGCCAGCAGCCTGACAGGGGATGACACTGAAGCTTTCTTT,CASSLTGDDTEAFF
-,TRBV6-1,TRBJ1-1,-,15,TGTGCCAGCAGCTCCACCTCTAGTCGGGACACTGAAGCTTTCTTT,CASSSTSSRDTEAFF
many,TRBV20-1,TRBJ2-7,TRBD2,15,TGCAGTGCTAGGTCCCTAGCGGAAAGCTCCTACGAGCAGTACTTC,CSARSLAESSYEQYF
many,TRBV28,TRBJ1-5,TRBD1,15,TGTGCCAGCAGCTCGGGACAGGGGAACAATCAGCCCCAGCATTTT,CASSSGQGNNQPQHF
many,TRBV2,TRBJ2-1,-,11,TGTGCCAGCAGTGAACTTACGGAGCAGTTCTTC,CASSELTEQFF
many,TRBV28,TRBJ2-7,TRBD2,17,TGTGCCAGCAGTCCAGCCCGGGGACTAGCGGGAAACTACGAGCAGTACTTC,CASSPARGLAGNYEQYF
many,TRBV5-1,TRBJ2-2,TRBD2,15,TGCGCCAGCAGCTTAAGCGGGGCCAACACCGGGGAGCTGTTTTTT,CASSLSGANTGELFF
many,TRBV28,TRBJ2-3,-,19,TGTGCCAGCAGCACTGACAGGGTGGGGTATGAGCGGGGCACAGATACGCAGTATTTT,CASSTDRVGYERGTDTQYF
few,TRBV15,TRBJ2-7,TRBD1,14,TGTGCCACCAGCCCAGGCCGGGACAGATACGAGCAGTACTTC,CATSPGRDRYEQYF
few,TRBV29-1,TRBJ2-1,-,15,TGCAGCGTTGATAGGGGACTAGGGGGCTGGGATGAGCAGTTCTTC,CSVDRGLGGWDEQFF
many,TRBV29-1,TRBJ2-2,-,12,TGCAGCGTTGAGTCGTGGGGCGGGGAGCTGTTTTTT,CSVESWGGELFF
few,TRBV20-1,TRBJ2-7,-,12,TGCAGTGCTAGTGGGGGCATCTACGAGCAGTACTTC,CSASGGIYEQYF
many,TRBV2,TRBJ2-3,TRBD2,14,TGTGCCACTCTATTAGCGGGAGGGACAGATACGCAGTATTTT,CATLLAGGTDTQYF
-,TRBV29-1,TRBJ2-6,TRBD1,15,TGCAGCGCGGGACAGGGGATCTCAGGGGCCAACGTCCTGACTTTC,CSAGQGISGANVLTF
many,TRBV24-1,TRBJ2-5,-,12,TGTGCCACCAGTGACGGGCGCGAGACCCAGTACTTC,CATSDGRETQYF
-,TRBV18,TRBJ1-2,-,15,TGTGCCAGCTCAGCACAGGGCAGCGCTAACTATGGCTACACCTTC,CASSAQGSANYGYTF
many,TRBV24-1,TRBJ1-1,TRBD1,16,TGTGCCACCAGTGACCGCCCGACAGGGCCGAACACTGAAGCTTTCTTT,CATSDRPTGPNTEAFF
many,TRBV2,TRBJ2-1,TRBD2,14,TGTGCCAGCGCCGGGACTAGCGGGGTGGCAGAGCAGTTCTTC,CASAGTSGVAEQFF
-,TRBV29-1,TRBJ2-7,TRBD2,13,TGCAGCGTTGATGCGGGAGGCTCCTACGAGCAGTACTTC,CSVDAGGSYEQYF
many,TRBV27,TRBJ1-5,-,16,TGTGCCAGCAGATCAGGAGTCGGACAGCTGGTAGGGCCCCAGCATTTT,CASRSGVGQLVGPQHF
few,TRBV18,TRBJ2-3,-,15,TGTGCCAGCTCACGGGGACGGCATAGCACAGATACGCAGTATTTT,CASSRGRHSTDTQYF
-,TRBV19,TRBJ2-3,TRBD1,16,TGTGCCAGTAGTATTCAATCGGGACAGGGAGCAGATACGCAGTATTTT,CASSIQSGQGADTQYF